This T cell receptor (beta chain) was sequenced during a study of neoadjuvant anti-PD-1 for oral cavity cancer (TCRdb year 2021). With regard to the full study: Three to four biweekly doses of nivolumab at 3 mg/kg were mostly administered to patients before curative-intent surgical resection. For patients who did not progress, a fourth nivolumab dose was given around day 43, followed by definitive surgical resection on days 50-56. Patients with complete response, partial response or stable disease by RECIST 1.1 were defined as responders, whereas patients with progression were defined as non-responders. The parent correlative cohort had over ten patients and a response rate of roughly 34%. Overall study outcomes, separate from this receptor: After neoadjuvant nivolumab, T cell clonality (Gini index) in PBMCs was significantly higher in non-responders than in responders. Only a few patients per response group were included in the TCR analyses, and larger cohorts for validation were called for by the authors. Higher pretreatment blood TCRbeta clonality and lower post-treatment tumor TCRbeta clonality were correlated with higher pretreatment blood Treg/Th17 ratios.

Regarding this clone: Its antigen has not been determined. It has no much larger one-base neighbor in the sample; base qualities were not kept.

The sample's time point label, decoded: before neoadjuvant nivolumab. The patients had newly diagnosed stage II-IVA oral cavity squamous cell carcinoma and had not received any prior systemic or radiation treatment. The cohort consisted of patients with HPV-negative, locally advanced oral cavity squamous cell carcinoma. Peripheral blood mononuclear cells were analyzed directly, without maintenance or expansion in culture. Samples were obtained from a longitudinal correlative study of a single-arm phase II trial of neoadjuvant nivolumab in oral cavity squamous cell carcinoma. Subject-matched pre- and post-treatment PBMCs and tumors from three responders and three non-responders underwent genomic DNA-based TCRbeta sequencing. Peripheral blood mononuclear cells were collected before nivolumab treatment and were collected again after treatment, at the time of surgery. Genomic DNA was isolated from PBMCs using the Maxwell RSC DNA from Cells kit.

The CDR3 starts with the cysteine, ends with the phenylalanine, and has 13 residues. Here the CDR3 DNA is all that survives: 39 bases in frame from base 1. V lost 6 bases and J lost 5 bases; the stretch between them is 12 bases long. Taken from the germline V gene, the CDR1 and CDR2 loops are MNHEY and SVGAGI. For deep sequencing, each PBMC sample was run in six replicates, with libraries mostly built from 480 ng of input genomic DNA. The immunoSEQ hsTCRbeta kit was used to prepare TCRbeta libraries according to the manufacturer's instructions. Sequencing of the completed libraries took place using an Illumina NovaSeq 6000 S4 flow cell after they had been pooled to 2.5 to 3.5 nM. The original methods were these. The immunoSEQ Analyzer was used for raw data preprocessing and quality control. The analysis was restricted to productive rearrangements, with each unique CDR3 amino acid sequence defining a clonotype. Repertoire clonality was estimated as the Gini-Simpson index, which was calculated using the R package tcR. Student's t test was used to compare Gini indices, and Pearson correlation was used to assess associations with tumor size change. This is the immuneACCESS table as TCRdb keeps it, with only in-frame sequences that have V and J called. A part of the clones is gone; compared with another copy, unresolved V genes explain less than half, and the rest is unexplained. The D gene and trimming were derived from the DNA, and the V and J assignments and clone size from that table. A total of about 16,000 clones appear in this sample, roughly 78% of them only once. The ten largest make up 2.6% of the sample.

The sequence derives from a person aged 35-80 years with oral cavity squamous cell carcinoma. The sequence links TRBV6-5 to TRBJ2-3, with a tentative D gene TRBD2 over 6 matching bases. The sample was PBMCs, taken before nivolumab (anti-PD-1) treatment. The CDR3 region has the sequence CASRSGAGDTQYF. In nucleotides, the sequence is TGTGCCAGCAGATCGGGAGCAGGAGATACGCAGTATTTT.